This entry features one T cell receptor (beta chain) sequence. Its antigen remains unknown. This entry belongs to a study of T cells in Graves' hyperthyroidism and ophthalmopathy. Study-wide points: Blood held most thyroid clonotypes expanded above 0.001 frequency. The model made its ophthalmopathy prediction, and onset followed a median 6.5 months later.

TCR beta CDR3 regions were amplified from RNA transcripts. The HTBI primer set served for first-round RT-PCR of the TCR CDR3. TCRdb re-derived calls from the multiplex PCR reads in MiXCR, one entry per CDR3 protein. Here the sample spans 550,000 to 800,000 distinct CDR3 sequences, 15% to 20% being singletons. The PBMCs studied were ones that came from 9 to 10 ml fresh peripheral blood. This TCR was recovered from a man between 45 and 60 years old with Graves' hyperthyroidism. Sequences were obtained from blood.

CDR3 amino acids: CASSLLASDTQYF. Here the CDR3 DNA reads TGTGCCAGTAGTCTGCTAGCATCAGATACGCAGTATTTT. J is TRBJ2-3 and V is TRBV19; possible D gene TRBD2, 5 bases. Trimming removed 5 bases at V and 4 bases at J, with 10 bases between. Germline values: CDR1 LNHDA, CDR2 SQIVND (reference sequence). CDR3 length: 13 amino acids.